Here is one T cell receptor (beta chain) with its context. Both CD4+ and CD8+ T cells were negatively isolated, and TEMRA cells underwent FACS enrichment. Reverse transcription of roughly 0.5 to 1 ug RNA was carried out with random hexamers. TCR beta CDR3 was amplified by immunoSEQ multiplex PCR. This amplification extended across 54 Vbeta and 13 Jbeta segments. Using its own MiXCR run on the immunoSEQ multiplex PCR reads, TCRdb lists one record per CDR3 protein. This table holds 75,000 to 100,000 distinct CDR3 sequences, over 90% found once. This sample was taken from a study of CD8 T cells in Susac syndrome. Germline V gene sequence: CDR1 MGHRA, CDR2 YSYEKL. This CDR3 region has 13 residues. The V end lost 2 bases, the J end lost 3 bases, and 8 bases lay between the germline ends.

Material for sequencing was CD8+ T cells from PBMCs. This TCR derives from a human donor in good health. The V call is TRBV4-1, the J call TRBJ2-7; D may be TRBD2 (5 bases). This CDR3 is CASSQWAGYEQYV. CDR3 sequence (DNA): TGCGCCAGCAGCCAATGGGCGGGCTACGAGCAGTACGTC.